These T cell receptor beta chains were read from a single sample in a study of control samples from healthy donors and cancer patients. This table comes from immunoSEQ multiplex PCR, and its TCRdb copy is limited to in-frame clones, with some not included. Of tens of thousands of clones listed, about four fifths are singletons. The sequenced sample consisted of PBMCs. The receptors were sampled from a woman in her 50s with lung cancer. The CDR3 runs from the conserved cysteine through the conserved F or W. Fields, in order: clone size, J gene, V gene, D gene, CDR3 length, CDR3 DNA, CDR3 protein. A D gene is named only where the DNA matches it firmly. Size tells how often a clone was seen (once, few, many) or the class of an expanded clone, and some rows leave it out.

abundance: NA
j_gene: TRBJ1-1
v_gene: TRBV11-2
d_gene: NA
len: 13
CDR3nt: TGTGCCAGCACCACTAGCATGAACACTGAAGCTTTCTTT
CDR3aa: CASTTSMNTEAFF

abundance: NA
j_gene: TRBJ1-1
v_gene: TRBV27
d_gene: NA
len: 13
CDR3nt: TGTGCCAGCAGTTTATCGAGGTACACTGAAGCTTTCTTT
CDR3aa: CASSLSRYTEAFF

abundance: few
j_gene: TRBJ1-6
v_gene: TRBV7-2
d_gene: NA
len: 13
CDR3nt: TGTGCCAGCAGCTACCGCCCAGGGTCACCCCTCCACTTT
CDR3aa: CASSYRPGSPLHF

abundance: NA
j_gene: TRBJ2-3
v_gene: TRBV7-2
d_gene: NA
len: 16
CDR3nt: TGTGCCAGCAGCCCGCCGATCGGCGGGGGCACAGATACGCAGTATTTT
CDR3aa: CASSPPIGGGTDTQYF

abundance: NA
j_gene: TRBJ1-2
v_gene: TRBV12-3/TRBV12-4
d_gene: NA
len: 13
CDR3nt: TGTGCCAGCAGCCCTAAATCTAACTATGGCTACACCTTC
CDR3aa: CASSPKSNYGYTF

abundance: NA
j_gene: TRBJ1-1
v_gene: TRBV7-9
d_gene: NA
len: 13
CDR3nt: TGTGCCAGCAGCATTCAAGGGGGACCTCCGGCTTTCTTT
CDR3aa: CASSIQGGPPAFF

abundance: NA
j_gene: TRBJ2-1
v_gene: TRBV5-8
d_gene: NA
len: 16
CDR3nt: TGTGCCAGCAGTCTCCCGAACGGGGACTCCTACAATGAGCAGTTCTTC
CDR3aa: CASSLPNGDSYNEQFF

abundance: NA
j_gene: TRBJ1-3
v_gene: TRBV19
d_gene: NA
len: 17
CDR3nt: TGTGCCAGTAAAAGGGGAACAGGGCCGTCCTCTGGAAACACCATATATTTT
CDR3aa: CASKRGTGPSSGNTIYF

abundance: NA
j_gene: TRBJ2-7
v_gene: TRBV4-1
d_gene: NA
len: 16
CDR3nt: TGCGCCCGCAGCCGACGGATCTGGAGGGGCTCCTACGAGCAGTACTTC
CDR3aa: CARSRRIWRGSYEQYF

abundance: NA
j_gene: TRBJ1-1
v_gene: TRBV27
d_gene: NA
len: 13
CDR3nt: TGTGCCAGCAGTTTGACCGGGGCGACAGAAGCTTTCTTT
CDR3aa: CASSLTGATEAFF

abundance: NA
j_gene: TRBJ2-1
v_gene: TRBV4-2
d_gene: TRBD1
len: 18
CDR3nt: TGTGCCAGCAGCCAAGAATATCCGGCGACAGGGCGTTACAATGAGCAGTTCTTC
CDR3aa: CASSQEYPATGRYNEQFF

abundance: NA
j_gene: TRBJ2-3
v_gene: TRBV7-3
d_gene: NA
len: 13
CDR3nt: TGTGCCAGCAGCCGGGGGCGGGCAGATACGCAGTATTTT
CDR3aa: CASSRGRADTQYF

abundance: few
j_gene: TRBJ2-1
v_gene: TRBV12-5
d_gene: NA
len: 11
CDR3nt: TGTGCTAGTGGTTCGGGGATTGAGCAGTTCTTC
CDR3aa: CASGSGIEQFF

abundance: once
j_gene: TRBJ2-7
v_gene: TRBV6-5
d_gene: NA
len: 13
CDR3nt: TGTGCCAGCAGTTACTCGGACAGCTACGAGCAGTACTTC
CDR3aa: CASSYSDSYEQYF

abundance: NA
j_gene: TRBJ2-7
v_gene: TRBV3-1/TRBV3-2
d_gene: NA
len: 15
CDR3nt: TGTGCCAGCAGCCATATGACAGTCACCCTCTACGAGCAGTACTTC
CDR3aa: CASSHMTVTLYEQYF

abundance: NA
j_gene: TRBJ2-3
v_gene: TRBV7-3
d_gene: NA
len: 15
CDR3nt: TGTGCCAGCAGCTTAAGCTCCGGGGGCACAGATACGCAGTATTTT
CDR3aa: CASSLSSGGTDTQYF

abundance: NA
j_gene: TRBJ2-1
v_gene: TRBV7-2
d_gene: NA
len: 15
CDR3nt: TGTGCCAGCAGCTTAGGGTCGGGGTCCTACAATGAGCAGTTCTTC
CDR3aa: CASSLGSGSYNEQFF

abundance: once
j_gene: TRBJ1-1
v_gene: TRBV5-1
d_gene: NA
len: 13
CDR3nt: TGCGCCAGCAGCTCCTGGACTGACACTGAAGCTTTCTTT
CDR3aa: CASSSWTDTEAFF

abundance: NA
j_gene: TRBJ2-5
v_gene: TRBV9
d_gene: TRBD2
len: 15
CDR3nt: TGTGCCAGCAGCGTTAGCGGGGGCCAGGGAGAGACCCAGTACTTC
CDR3aa: CASSVSGGQGETQYF

abundance: NA
j_gene: TRBJ1-1
v_gene: TRBV29-1
d_gene: NA
len: 14
CDR3nt: TGCAGCGTTGAAGATCCCAGGGTGGTGACTGAAGCTTTCTTT
CDR3aa: CSVEDPRVVTEAFF

abundance: NA
j_gene: TRBJ1-2
v_gene: TRBV12-3/TRBV12-4
d_gene: TRBD1
len: 13
CDR3nt: TGTGCCAGCAGTTCCGGGACAGGCAATGGCTACACCTTC
CDR3aa: CASSSGTGNGYTF

abundance: NA
j_gene: TRBJ2-2
v_gene: TRBV24-1
d_gene: NA
len: 13
CDR3nt: TGTGCCACTCGCTACGGAGGGTCCGGGGAGCTGTTTTTT
CDR3aa: CATRYGGSGELFF

abundance: NA
j_gene: TRBJ1-5
v_gene: TRBV10-2
d_gene: NA
len: 13
CDR3nt: TGCGCCAGCATGAACACGGAGCATCAGCCCCAGCATTTT
CDR3aa: CASMNTEHQPQHF

abundance: NA
j_gene: TRBJ1-5
v_gene: TRBV6-5
d_gene: NA
len: 15
CDR3nt: TGTGCCACCAGGACCCTCGAGGGAGGCAATCAGCCCCAGCATTTT
CDR3aa: CATRTLEGGNQPQHF

abundance: once
j_gene: TRBJ2-5
v_gene: TRBV12-5
d_gene: NA
len: 15
CDR3nt: TGTGCTAGTGGTTCCCCGGGCAGTAACGTAGAGACCCAGTACTTC
CDR3aa: CASGSPGSNVETQYF

abundance: few
j_gene: TRBJ1-2
v_gene: TRBV6-2/TRBV6-3
d_gene: NA
len: 12
CDR3nt: TGTGCCAGCAGCCGGGACACCCGTGGCTACACCTTC
CDR3aa: CASSRDTRGYTF

abundance: NA
j_gene: TRBJ1-5
v_gene: TRBV29-1
d_gene: NA
len: 14
CDR3nt: TGCAGCGTTGATGGAGGGGGTAGCAATCAGCCCCAGCATTTT
CDR3aa: CSVDGGGSNQPQHF

abundance: NA
j_gene: TRBJ1-1
v_gene: TRBV20-1
d_gene: NA
len: 11
CDR3nt: TGCAGTGCTAGCAGGGCCACTGAAGCTTTCTTT
CDR3aa: CSASRATEAFF

abundance: NA
j_gene: TRBJ1-1
v_gene: TRBV5-1
d_gene: TRBD1
len: 16
CDR3nt: TGCGCCAGCAGCTGGGCGGACAGGGAGATGAACACTGAAGCTTTCTTT
CDR3aa: CASSWADREMNTEAFF

abundance: NA
j_gene: TRBJ2-5
v_gene: TRBV4-2
d_gene: TRBD2
len: 16
CDR3nt: TGTGCCAGCAGCCAAGATCTAGCGGGGAGGCGGGAGACCCAGTACTTC
CDR3aa: CASSQDLAGRRETQYF

abundance: once
j_gene: TRBJ1-2
v_gene: TRBV24-1
d_gene: TRBD1
len: 15
CDR3nt: TGTGCCACCAGTGGGCAGGGGGCTCCTAACTATGGCTACACCTTC
CDR3aa: CATSGQGAPNYGYTF

abundance: NA
j_gene: TRBJ2-2
v_gene: TRBV13
d_gene: TRBD2
len: 17
CDR3nt: TGTGCCAGCAGCTTAGGGACTAGCGTCATGAACACCGGGGAGCTGTTTTTT
CDR3aa: CASSLGTSVMNTGELFF

abundance: NA
j_gene: TRBJ2-3
v_gene: TRBV9
d_gene: NA
len: 15
CDR3nt: TGTGCCAGCAGCGGCCTAGGGTTCAACTCAGATACGCAGTATTTT
CDR3aa: CASSGLGFNSDTQYF

abundance: NA
j_gene: TRBJ1-2
v_gene: TRBV6-5
d_gene: NA
len: 14
CDR3nt: TGTGCCAGCAGCCCGAGTAGGGACATCTATGGCTACACCTTC
CDR3aa: CASSPSRDIYGYTF

abundance: NA
j_gene: TRBJ1-2
v_gene: TRBV2
d_gene: NA
len: 13
CDR3nt: TGTGCCAGCAGTGAAGAGGGAGCCTATGGCTACACCTTC
CDR3aa: CASSEEGAYGYTF

abundance: once
j_gene: TRBJ1-5
v_gene: TRBV10-3
d_gene: NA
len: 13
CDR3nt: TGTGCCATCAGCGGGACATTTGGAGAGCCCCAGCATTTT
CDR3aa: CAISGTFGEPQHF

abundance: NA
j_gene: TRBJ1-1
v_gene: TRBV6-2/TRBV6-3
d_gene: TRBD1
len: 17
CDR3nt: TGTGCCAGCAGTAGGGGGACAGGTTCCTTCATGAACACTGAAGCTTTCTTT
CDR3aa: CASSRGTGSFMNTEAFF

abundance: NA
j_gene: TRBJ1-1
v_gene: TRBV12-3/TRBV12-4
d_gene: NA
len: 13
CDR3nt: TGTGCCAGCAGTTTATACCGGGGTACTGAAGCTTTCTTT
CDR3aa: CASSLYRGTEAFF

abundance: NA
j_gene: TRBJ1-1
v_gene: TRBV10-3
d_gene: NA
len: 13
CDR3nt: TGTGCCATCAGTGAAACAGGGAACACTGAAGCTTTCTTT
CDR3aa: CAISETGNTEAFF

abundance: NA
j_gene: TRBJ1-2
v_gene: TRBV11-2
d_gene: NA
len: 13
CDR3nt: TGTGCCAGCAGCTTAAGTAGCGGGTATGGCTACACCTTC
CDR3aa: CASSLSSGYGYTF

abundance: NA
j_gene: TRBJ1-4
v_gene: TRBV3-1/TRBV3-2
d_gene: TRBD1
len: 15
CDR3nt: TGTGCCAGCAGCCAGAGGACAGGGAAGACTGAAAAACTGTTTTTT
CDR3aa: CASSQRTGKTEKLFF

abundance: NA
j_gene: TRBJ2-5
v_gene: TRBV18
d_gene: NA
len: 16
CDR3nt: TGTGCCAGCTCACCGACCCGACTGGGCGGCCAAGAGACCCAGTACTTC
CDR3aa: CASSPTRLGGQETQYF

abundance: NA
j_gene: TRBJ1-2
v_gene: TRBV30
d_gene: NA
len: 13
CDR3nt: TGTGCCTGGGTTGAACAACAGAACTATGGCTACACCTTC
CDR3aa: CAWVEQQNYGYTF

abundance: NA
j_gene: TRBJ2-2
v_gene: TRBV5-5
d_gene: TRBD1
len: 19
CDR3nt: TGTGCCAGCAGGGGGGCGGACAGGGGAACGTTAGCGAACACCGGGGAGCTGTTTTTT
CDR3aa: CASRGADRGTLANTGELFF

abundance: NA
j_gene: TRBJ2-7
v_gene: TRBV2
d_gene: TRBD1
len: 17
CDR3nt: TGTGCCAGCAGTGGGGACAGGGGTATGGAGAGCTCCTACGAGCAGTACTTC
CDR3aa: CASSGDRGMESSYEQYF

abundance: NA
j_gene: TRBJ2-1
v_gene: TRBV27
d_gene: NA
len: 14
CDR3nt: TGTGCCAGCAGTAGAGGAAGTTCCTACAATGAGCAGTTCTTC
CDR3aa: CASSRGSSYNEQFF

abundance: NA
j_gene: TRBJ1-2
v_gene: TRBV7-9
d_gene: TRBD1
len: 16
CDR3nt: TGTGCCAGCAGCGAGACAGGGTTCAGCGGGGAAAATGGCTACACCTTC
CDR3aa: CASSETGFSGENGYTF

abundance: NA
j_gene: TRBJ1-2
v_gene: TRBV5-4
d_gene: NA
len: 15
CDR3nt: TGTGCCAGCAGCCCCCAACCGGGGGAACCCTATGGCTACACCTTC
CDR3aa: CASSPQPGEPYGYTF